The next 20 T cell receptor beta chains were all read from a single sample in a study of blood T cell repertoires in COVID-19. Assay: immunoSEQ multiplex PCR; the TCRdb copy retains only in-frame clones and omits some. The profile shows approximately 160,000 clones, approximately 82% of them singletons. Input material: PBMCs or T cells enriched from blood (not recorded which). These TCRs come from a woman aged 50 to 60 who had recovered from COVID-19.

This clone was seen just once. The chain is built from TRBV5-4 and TRBJ2-5, with D uncertain. Germline V CDR1 and CDR2: SGHNT, YYREEE (reference sequence). The V gene lost 2 bases and the J gene lost 1 base, with 6 bases spanning the gap. The CDR3 covers 13 residues. The CDR3 bases are TGTGCCAGCAGCTTTACTACCCAAGAGACCCAGTACTTC. Residues: CASSFTTQETQYF. Full variable domain (remainder filled in from reference TRBV5-4 and TRBJ2-5): ETGVTQSPTHLIKTRGQQVTLRCSSQSGHNTVSWYQQALGQGPQFIFQYYREEENGRGNFPPRFSGLQFPNYSSELNVNALELDDSALYLCASSFTTQETQYFGPGTRLLVL.

The chain is built from TRBV27 and TRBJ1-2, with D possibly being TRBD1 (5 bases). The V and J ends lost 6 bases and 5 bases respectively, with 16 bases between them. Germline V gives CDR1 MNHEY, CDR2 SMNVEV (reference sequence). This CDR3 is 14 amino acids long. The CDR3, as DNA: TGTGCCAGCAGCCCCATCAAAGGGGCATATGGCTACACCTTC. This encodes CASSPIKGAYGYTF.

This chain links TRBV27 with TRBJ1-2; D is possibly TRBD1 (5 bases). The CDR3 totals 15 residues. Germline loops: CDR1 MNHEY, CDR2 SMNVEV (reference sequence). Trimming left V 6 bases short and J 5 bases short, with 19 bases between. Written as DNA, the CDR3 is TGTGCCAGCAGCACCCCAGGTGGGGGGGATTATGGCTACACCTTC. Translation: CASSTPGGGDYGYTF.

The CDR3 sequence: CASSGLDPVPRAVKETQYF. CDR3 in DNA: TGTGCCAGCAGCGGACTTGACCCAGTACCCCGGGCCGTAAAAGAGACCCAGTACTTC. This chain uses TRBV21-1 with TRBJ2-5; TRBD2 reflects the table's D call only, with no check against the DNA. TRBV21-1 represents a pseudogene. CDR3 length: 19 residues.

V gene TRBV18 combines with J gene TRBJ1-1, with D unresolved. Trimming took 3 bases from V and 1 from J, leaving 12 bases between them. This CDR3 region has 15 residues. Germline lookup yields CDR1 KGHSH and CDR2 LQKENI. The DNA for the CDR3 is TGTGCCAGCTCACCCGTCGGGGTCCCGAACACTGAAGCTTTCTTT. This encodes CASSPVGVPNTEAFF.

The chain couples TRBV5-6 to TRBJ1-1, with 9 nucleotides matching TRBD1. Trimming at V came to 4 bases and at J to 1 base, leaving 8 bases not matched to a gene. The CDR3 is 16 residues long. Per germline, CDR1 SGHDT and CDR2 YYEEEE. CDR3 coding DNA: TGTGCCAGCAGCGCTTACAGGGGGCTGGGGAACACTGAAGCTTTCTTT. Its translation: CASSAYRGLGNTEAFF.

The CDR3 is CASSESRGPYGYTF. CDR3 nucleotides: TGTGCCAGCAGTGAATCGCGGGGGCCCTATGGCTACACCTTC. The gene calls are TRBV6-1 and TRBJ1-2; D possibly corresponds to TRBD1 (6 bases). The CDR3 contains 14 residues. V was pared by 2 bases and J by 4 bases, with 11 bases between. The germline V gene has CDR1 MNHNS and CDR2 SASEGT.

V is TRBV5-5 and J is TRBJ2-2; 9 nucleotides match TRBD1. V shed 6 bases and J 5 bases; nucleotides not matched to a gene: 11. There are 16 residues in the CDR3. The germline gives CDR1 SGHKS, CDR2 YYEKEE (reference sequence). CDR3 protein: CASINQGDRVTGELFF. CDR3 coding DNA: TGTGCCAGCATCAATCAGGGGGACAGGGTGACCGGGGAGCTGTTTTTT.

This clone appeared a single time. V gene TRBV5-4 combines with J gene TRBJ2-5, with TRBD1 matching over 7 bases. This CDR3 region has 14 residues. The J segment lost 2 bases and the V segment lost 2 bases, leaving 3 bases of the junction unmatched. Germline CDR1 is SGHNT and CDR2 is YYREEE (reference sequence). The CDR3 loop reads CASSLSGGQETQYF. The CDR3 nucleotides are TGTGCCAGCAGCTTATCAGGGGGTCAAGAGACCCAGTACTTC.

CDR3 sequence reads: CAWSVRGGGELFF. The CDR3 nucleotides are TGTGCCTGGAGTGTACGGGGGGGCGGGGAGCTGTTTTTT. This chain uses TRBV30 with TRBJ2-2, with 8 bases that match TRBD2. V lost 0 bases, J lost 7 bases, and 1 base stayed unmatched. CDR1 and CDR2 from the germline V gene are GTSNPN and SVGIG (reference sequence). The CDR3 sequence is 13 residues long.

This chain links TRBV10-3 with TRBJ1-1; TRBD1 aligns across 8 bases. The length of the CDR3 is 12 residues. Germline values: CDR1 ENHRY, CDR2 SYGVKD. V lost 2 bases to trimming and J lost 7 bases; unmatched junction nucleotides: 0. The CDR3 DNA is TGTGCCATCAGTGAGGGGACAGGTGAAGCTTTCTTT. Protein: CAISEGTGEAFF.

This clone was detected only once. The V call is TRBV5-1, the J call TRBJ1-1; D uncertain. This CDR3 spans 13 amino acids. Trimming took off 4 bases at V and 5 bases at J, with 12 bases between the two ends. Germline V gives CDR1 SGHRS, CDR2 YFSETQ. The DNA for the CDR3 is TGCGCCAGCAGCACCGAAACGGGTACTGAAGCTTTCTTT. The encoded protein is CASSTETGTEAFF.

V is TRBV7-8 and J is TRBJ1-5, with 10 bases that match TRBD1. Germline trimming cut 3 bases from V and 4 bases from J; bases unmatched to any gene: 12. The germline CDR1 and CDR2 sequences are SGHVS and FQNEAQ. This CDR3 comprises 18 residues. The CDR3 loop reads CASSFRTGTGVGNQPQHF. The CDR3 DNA reads as TGTGCCAGCAGCTTTAGAACCGGGACAGGGGTAGGGAATCAGCCCCAGCATTTT. Variable domain in full (rest from reference TRBV7-8 and TRBJ1-5): GAGVSQSPRYKVAKRGQDVALRCDPISGHVSLFWYQQALGQGPEFLTYFQNEAQLDKSGLPSDRFFAERPEGSVSTLKIQRTQQEDSAVYLCASSFRTGTGVGNQPQHFGDGTRLSIL.

The chain carries TRBV25-1 and TRBJ2-3; 7 bases agree with TRBD1. CDR3 length: 14 residues. Germline V gene data show CDR1 as MGHDK and CDR2 as SYGVNS. V lost 1 base to trimming and J lost 3 bases; unmatched junction nucleotides: 1. CDR3 DNA sequence: TGTGCCAGCAGTGAATGGACAGGAACAGATACGCAGTATTTT. This gives the protein CASSEWTGTDTQYF.

The rearrangement joins TRBV9 to TRBJ1-1, with unresolved D. The V end lost 4 bases, the J end lost 5 bases, and 9 bases lay between the germline ends. Per the germline V gene, CDR1 is SGDLS and CDR2 is YYNGEE. This CDR3 contains 12 residues. The CDR3 bases are TGTGCCAGCAGCCCAATCGGGACTGAAGCTTTCTTT. Protein product: CASSPIGTEAFF.

The V call is TRBV25-1, the J call TRBJ2-3, with TRBD1 matching over 7 bases. Trimming cost V 6 bases and J 1 base; bases outside gene matches: 7. CDR1 and CDR2 (germline): MGHDK, SYGVNS. This CDR3 has 15 amino acids. Here the CDR3 DNA reads TGTGCCAGCAGCCGGGACAGCCCAGGCACAGATACGCAGTATTTT. It yields the protein CASSRDSPGTDTQYF.

This rearrangement joins TRBV27 to TRBJ2-1; a weak D match, TRBD2 (5 bases). The CDR3 loop spans 14 amino acids. Germline CDR1 reads MNHEY; CDR2 reads SMNVEV (reference sequence). V was trimmed by 10 bases and J by 0 bases, leaving 13 bases between them. The DNA of the CDR3 is TGTGCCACCGCCCGAGGGCTCTCCTACAATGAGCAGTTCTTC. This translates into CATARGLSYNEQFF.

This chain uses TRBV9 with TRBJ2-1, with 8 bases identical to TRBD2. The CDR3 runs 15 residues. J was trimmed by 5 bases and V by 1 base; bases with no gene match: 5. Per the germline V gene, CDR1 is SGDLS and CDR2 is YYNGEE. The CDR3 bases are TGTGCCAGCAGCGTAACCGGGACTAGAGACAATGAGCAGTTCTTC. Translated: CASSVTGTRDNEQFF.

CDR3 amino acids: CATTLGAGANVLTF. In DNA form, the CDR3 reads TGTGCCACCACCCTTGGAGCTGGGGCCAACGTCCTGACTTTC. The rearrangement links TRBV15 to TRBJ2-6; D not resolved. The CDR3 is 14 residues long. V lost 7 bases and J 2 bases, leaving 9 bases between the germline ends. The V gene's germline CDR1 is LNHNV and CDR2 YYDKDF (reference sequence).

The rearrangement joins TRBV4-1 to TRBJ1-2; possibly TRBD1 for D (6 bases). Germline V CDR1 and CDR2: MGHRA, YSYEKL. V was pared by 6 bases and J by 2 bases, with 10 bases between. This CDR3 has 13 residues. The CDR3 DNA is TGCGCCAGCAGGCATACAGGGAACTATGGCTACACCTTC. It is translated as CASRHTGNYGYTF.